These 3 T cell receptor beta chains were sequenced from one sample in a study of blood T cell repertoires in COVID-19. Libraries were prepared by immunoSEQ multiplex PCR; TCRdb keeps only in-frame clonotypes and omits some of them. The sample consists of fewer than 95,000 clones, 80% to 90% of them appearing once. Sequenced input: peripheral blood. The receptors come from a man in his fifties or sixties with acute or convalescent COVID-19.

The chain combines TRBV5-1 with TRBJ1-4; D unresolved. Germline V gene data show CDR1 as SGHRS and CDR2 as YFSETQ. Trimming cost V 4 bases and J 0 bases, with 10 bases left between them. CDR3 size: 15 residues. Here the CDR3 reads CASSTSGATNEKLFF. The CDR3 DNA is TGCGCCAGCAGCACGTCGGGAGCAACTAATGAAAAACTGTTTTTT.

V is TRBV19 and J is TRBJ1-5; D gene uncertain. Deletions cut 6 bases from V and 0 bases from J, with 3 bases between. The CDR3 runs 12 residues. Germline V gene sequence: CDR1 LNHDA, CDR2 SQIVND (reference sequence). The CDR3 here is CASSFSNQPQHF. As DNA, the CDR3 is TGTGCCAGTAGCTTTAGCAATCAGCCCCAGCATTTT.

This chain joins TRBV3-1 (or the pseudogene TRBV3-2) and TRBJ2-1; 8 bases map to TRBD2. The germline gives CDR1 LGHDT, CDR2 YNNKEL (reference sequence). Trimming cost V 2 bases and J 8 bases; bases outside gene matches: 8. This CDR3 comprises 15 residues. CDR3 in amino acids: CASSQPGLGVDEQFF. CDR3 nucleotide sequence: TGTGCCAGCAGCCAACCGGGACTAGGGGTTGATGAGCAGTTCTTC.